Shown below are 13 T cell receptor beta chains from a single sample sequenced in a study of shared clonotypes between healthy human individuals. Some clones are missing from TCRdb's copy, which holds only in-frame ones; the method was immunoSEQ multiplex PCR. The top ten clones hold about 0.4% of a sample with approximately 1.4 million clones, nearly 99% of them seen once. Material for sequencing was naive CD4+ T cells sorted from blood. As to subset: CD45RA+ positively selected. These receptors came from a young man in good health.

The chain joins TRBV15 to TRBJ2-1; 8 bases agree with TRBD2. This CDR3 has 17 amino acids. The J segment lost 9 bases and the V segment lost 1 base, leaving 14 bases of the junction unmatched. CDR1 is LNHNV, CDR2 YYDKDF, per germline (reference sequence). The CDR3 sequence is CATSRGPGLDVFGEQFF. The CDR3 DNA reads TGTGCCACCAGCAGAGGTCCGGGACTAGATGTGTTCGGTGAGCAGTTCTTC. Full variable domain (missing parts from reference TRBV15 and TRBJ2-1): DAMVIQNPRYQVTQFGKPVTLSCSQTLNHNVMYWYQQKSSQAPKLLFHYYDKDFNNEADTPDNFQSRRPNTSFCFLDIRSPGLGDTAMYLCATSRGPGLDVFGEQFFGPGTRLTVL.

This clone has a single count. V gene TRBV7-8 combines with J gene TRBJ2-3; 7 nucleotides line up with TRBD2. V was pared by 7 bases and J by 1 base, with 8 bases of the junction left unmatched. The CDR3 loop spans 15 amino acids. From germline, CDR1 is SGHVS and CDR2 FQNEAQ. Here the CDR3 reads CASTRREVGTDTQYF. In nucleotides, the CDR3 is TGTGCCAGCACGAGACGGGAGGTGGGCACAGATACGCAGTATTTT.

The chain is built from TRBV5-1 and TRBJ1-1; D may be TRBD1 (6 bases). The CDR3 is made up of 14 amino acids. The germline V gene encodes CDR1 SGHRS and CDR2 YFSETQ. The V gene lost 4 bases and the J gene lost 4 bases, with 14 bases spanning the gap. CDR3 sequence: CASSDPQGSTEAFF. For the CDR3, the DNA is TGCGCCAGCAGCGACCCACAGGGTTCCACTGAAGCTTTCTTT.

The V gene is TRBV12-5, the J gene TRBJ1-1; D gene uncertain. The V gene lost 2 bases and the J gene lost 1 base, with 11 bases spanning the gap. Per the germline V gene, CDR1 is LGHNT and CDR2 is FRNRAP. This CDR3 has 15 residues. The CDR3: CASGLWAGSNTEAFF. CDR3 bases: TGTGCTAGTGGTTTGTGGGCAGGATCGAACACTGAAGCTTTCTTT. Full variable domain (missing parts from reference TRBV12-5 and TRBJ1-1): DARVTQTPRHKVTEMGQEVTMRCQPILGHNTVFWYRQTMMQGLELLAYFRNRAPLDDSGMPKDRFSAEMPDATLATLKIQPSEPRDSAVYFCASGLWAGSNTEAFFGQGTRLTVV.

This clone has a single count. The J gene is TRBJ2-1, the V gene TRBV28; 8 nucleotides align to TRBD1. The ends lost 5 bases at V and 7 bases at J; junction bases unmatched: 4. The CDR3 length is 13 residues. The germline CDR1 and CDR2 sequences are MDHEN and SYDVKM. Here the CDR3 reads CASSRDRYNEQFF. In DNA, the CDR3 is TGTGCCAGCAGTCGGGACAGGTATAATGAGCAGTTCTTC.

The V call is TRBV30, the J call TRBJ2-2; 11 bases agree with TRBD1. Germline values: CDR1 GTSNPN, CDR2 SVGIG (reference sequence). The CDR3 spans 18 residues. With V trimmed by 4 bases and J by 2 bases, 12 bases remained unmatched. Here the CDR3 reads CAWTMVGTGGPNTGELFF. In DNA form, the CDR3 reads TGTGCCTGGACCATGGTAGGGACAGGGGGGCCAAACACCGGGGAGCTGTTTTTT.

The CDR3 is CASSTLDRWASYEQYF. DNA for the CDR3: TGTGCCAGCAGCACTTTGGACAGGTGGGCCTCCTACGAGCAGTACTTC. This chain uses TRBV5-6 with TRBJ2-7; 7 bases align to TRBD1. Trimming took 4 bases from V and 0 from J; bases not matched to a gene: 10. CDR3 length equals 16 residues. Germline loops: CDR1 SGHDT, CDR2 YYEEEE.

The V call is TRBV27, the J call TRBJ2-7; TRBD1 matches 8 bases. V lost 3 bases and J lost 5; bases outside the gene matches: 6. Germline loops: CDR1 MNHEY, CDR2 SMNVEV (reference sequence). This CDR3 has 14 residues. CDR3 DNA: TGTGCCAGCAGTTTTAGACAGGGGATCAACGAGCAGTACTTC. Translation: CASSFRQGINEQYF.

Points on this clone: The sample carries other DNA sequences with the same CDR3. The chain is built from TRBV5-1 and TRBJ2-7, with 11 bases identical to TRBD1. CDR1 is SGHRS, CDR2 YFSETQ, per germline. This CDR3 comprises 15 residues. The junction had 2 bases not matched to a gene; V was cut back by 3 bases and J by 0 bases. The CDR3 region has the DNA TGCGCCAGCAGCTCCGGGACAGGGGGCTCCTACGAGCAGTACTTC. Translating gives CASSSGTGGSYEQYF.

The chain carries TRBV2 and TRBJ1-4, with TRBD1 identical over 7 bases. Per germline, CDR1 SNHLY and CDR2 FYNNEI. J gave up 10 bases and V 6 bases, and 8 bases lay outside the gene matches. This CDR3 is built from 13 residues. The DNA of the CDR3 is TGTGCCAGCAGCGATTTACAGGGGTCAAAACTGTTTTTT. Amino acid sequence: CASSDLQGSKLFF.

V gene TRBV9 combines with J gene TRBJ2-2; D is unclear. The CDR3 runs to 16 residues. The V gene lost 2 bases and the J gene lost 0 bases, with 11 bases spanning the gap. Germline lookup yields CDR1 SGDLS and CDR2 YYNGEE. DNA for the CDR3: TGTGCCAGCAGCGTTAAGGGCTTACCGAACACCGGGGAGCTGTTTTTT. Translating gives CASSVKGLPNTGELFF.

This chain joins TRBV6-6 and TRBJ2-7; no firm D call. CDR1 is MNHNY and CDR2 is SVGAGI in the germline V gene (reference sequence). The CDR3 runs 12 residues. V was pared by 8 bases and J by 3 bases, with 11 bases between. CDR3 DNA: TGTGCCAGCGGGCTACGAGACTACGAGCAGTACTTC. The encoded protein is CASGLRDYEQYF.

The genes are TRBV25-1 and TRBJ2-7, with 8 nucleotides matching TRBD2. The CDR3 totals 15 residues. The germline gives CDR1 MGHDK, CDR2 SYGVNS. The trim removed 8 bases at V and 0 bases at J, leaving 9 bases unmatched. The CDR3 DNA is TGTGCCAGCTCCAAGGCGGGGGGTCTCTCCTACGAGCAGTACTTC. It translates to CASSKAGGLSYEQYF.